Below, 24 T cell receptor beta chains from the same sample are listed, as sequenced in a study of siplizumab effects on memory and regulatory T cells. TCRdb's copy holds only in-frame clones and misses some; the assay was immunoSEQ multiplex PCR. The data hold tens of thousands of clones, with 95% to 97% observed a single time. Sequencing was done on a sample of naive CD4+ T cells sorted from blood. These receptors were obtained from a human donor in good health.

The V and J genes are TRBV5-1 and TRBJ1-1; D is uncertain. CDR1 and CDR2 (germline): SGHRS, YFSETQ. The CDR3 contains 13 residues. Trimming shortened V by 0 bases and J by 4 bases, and 7 bases separated the two germline ends. The CDR3 DNA reads TGCGCCAGCAGCTTGGATCTCCGCACTGAAGCTTTCTTT. Translating gives CASSLDLRTEAFF.

This chain links TRBV19 with TRBJ1-4; 9 bases align to TRBD1. The CDR3 has 16 amino acids. V was pared by 5 bases and J by 6 bases, with 10 bases of the junction left unmatched. Germline CDR1 LNHDA, CDR2 SQIVND (reference sequence). CDR3 sequence: CASSADRGPVDEKLFF. CDR3 nucleotides: TGTGCCAGTAGTGCGGACAGGGGTCCCGTGGATGAAAAACTGTTTTTT.

The chain joins TRBV7-2 to TRBJ1-5; the match to TRBD1 covers 7 bases. With V trimmed by 5 bases and J by 9 bases, 10 bases remained unmatched. The CDR3 extends over 14 amino acids. Germline CDR1 reads SGHTA; CDR2 reads FQGNSA. CDR3: CASSTRQGRLPQHF. The DNA of the CDR3 is TGTGCCAGCAGCACACGACAGGGCCGGCTGCCCCAGCATTTT.

This clone appeared once. The genes are TRBV14 and TRBJ2-7; D is unresolved. The CDR3 covers 15 residues. Trimming removed 1 base from V and 2 bases from J, with 12 bases in between. The germline V gene has CDR1 SGHDN and CDR2 FVKESK. CDR3 in amino acids: CASSQVPAAAYEQYF. As DNA, the CDR3 is TGTGCCAGCAGCCAAGTGCCGGCGGCAGCCTACGAGCAGTACTTC.

The chain couples TRBV4-2 to TRBJ2-7, with 8 positions matching TRBD1. V lost 8 bases to trimming and J lost 7 bases; unmatched junction nucleotides: 13. In germline, CDR1 is LGHNA, CDR2 YNFKEQ. The CDR3 loop spans 14 amino acids. The CDR3 region has the DNA TGTGCCAGCCAAGAGAAAGACAGGGGAGAGGAGCAGTACTTC. It yields the protein CASQEKDRGEEQYF.

This sequence joins TRBV5-4 and TRBJ2-1; D call uncertain. Germline-derived CDR1 and CDR2 are SGHNT and YYREEE (reference sequence). The CDR3 extends over 16 amino acids. The V end was cut by 4 bases, the J end by 0 bases, with 14 bases between. The CDR3 DNA is TGTGCCAGCAGCCAAGACTTAGAGAGCTCCTACAATGAGCAGTTCTTC. It encodes CASSQDLESSYNEQFF.

The V gene is TRBV19, the J gene TRBJ1-6; TRBD1 aligns across 7 bases. The CDR3 totals 15 residues. Germline V gene sequence: CDR1 LNHDA, CDR2 SQIVND (reference sequence). V trimming: 4 bases; J trimming: 7 bases; junction bases outside the gene matches: 7. CDR3: CASSTRDSSNSPLHF. In DNA, the CDR3 is TGTGCCAGTAGTACCCGGGACAGCTCGAATTCACCCCTCCACTTT.

The chain combines TRBV25-1 with TRBJ1-1, with 7 bases aligning to TRBD1. J was trimmed by 11 bases and V by 7 bases; bases with no gene match: 7. This CDR3 spans 11 amino acids. Germline V gene sequence: CDR1 MGHDK, CDR2 SYGVNS. CDR3 DNA sequence: TGTGCCAGCAAAACCCAGGGGGGGGCTTTCTTT. Translating it yields CASKTQGGAFF.

This chain joins TRBV10-3 and TRBJ1-1; the D is unclear. CDR1 and CDR2 from the germline V gene are ENHRY and SYGVKD. Trimming removed 6 bases from V and 1 base from J, with 12 bases in between. The CDR3 has 14 residues. The CDR3 reads CAIRAGLGNTEAFF. CDR3 nucleotides: TGTGCCATCAGAGCAGGCCTGGGGAACACTGAAGCTTTCTTT.

This chain connects TRBV5-4 to TRBJ2-1; 7 positions agree with TRBD1. V lost 4 bases to trimming and J lost 5 bases; unmatched junction nucleotides: 15. CDR1 and CDR2 from the germline V gene are SGHNT and YYREEE (reference sequence). This CDR3 region has 17 residues. CDR3 loop: CASSPIQGPPTDNEQFF. DNA for the CDR3: TGTGCCAGCAGCCCAATACAGGGGCCCCCTACAGACAATGAGCAGTTCTTC.

The DNA of the CDR3 is TGTGCTAGTGGTTTGGGTCTCGGGGAAACCCTTAACTATGGCTACACCTTC. Protein sequence: CASGLGLGETLNYGYTF. This chain uses TRBV12-5 with TRBJ1-2, with unresolved D. V lost 1 base, J lost 1 base, and 16 bases lay in between. The CDR3 runs 17 residues. From germline, CDR1 is LGHNT and CDR2 FRNRAP. The variable domain in full, with the rest retrieved from reference TRBV12-5 and TRBJ1-2, is DARVTQTPRHKVTEMGQEVTMRCQPILGHNTVFWYRQTMMQGLELLAYFRNRAPLDDSGMPKDRFSAEMPDATLATLKIQPSEPRDSAVYFCASGLGLGETLNYGYTFGSGTRLTVV.

J is TRBJ2-4 and V is TRBV6-1; D remains unclear. The CDR3 covers 14 residues. Per germline, CDR1 MNHNS and CDR2 SASEGT. Trimming stripped 3 bases from V and 10 bases from J, with 16 bases between. CDR3 in DNA: TGTGCCAGCAGTGAGCACAGCTCAAACGGTATTCAGTACTTC. Residues: CASSEHSSNGIQYF.

In this sample, this clone turned up once. J is TRBJ1-3 and V is TRBV30; D is uncertain. The CDR3 extends over 14 amino acids. Per the germline V gene, CDR1 is GTSNPN and CDR2 is SVGIG (reference sequence). The germline V and J ends were trimmed by 0 bases and 1 base, with 7 bases remaining between them. The CDR3 DNA reads as TGTGCCTGGAGTGTAAGGGCGTCTGGAAACACCATATATTTT. Its protein is CAWSVRASGNTIYF.

The chain recombines TRBV2 with TRBJ1-2; D not resolved. The CDR3 totals 12 residues. From germline, CDR1 is SNHLY and CDR2 FYNNEI. The V end was cut by 6 bases, the J end by 3 bases, with 8 bases between. The CDR3 bases are TGTGCCAGCAGGGAGAGTTACTATGGCTACACCTTC. It is translated as CASRESYYGYTF.

The chain uses TRBV4-2 and TRBJ2-3; 9 bases line up with TRBD2. CDR1 is LGHNA, CDR2 YNFKEQ, per germline. The V gene end was trimmed by 7 bases and the J gene end by 8 bases; junction bases not matched to a gene: 13. The CDR3 is made up of 15 amino acids. CDR3 sequence reads: CASKPIAGALGTQYF. The CDR3 region has the DNA TGTGCCAGCAAACCTATAGCGGGAGCCCTGGGTACGCAGTATTTT.

V and J are TRBV19 and TRBJ1-2; possibly TRBD1 for D (6 bases). Trimming removed 5 bases from V and 4 bases from J, with 14 bases in between. The CDR3 spans 14 residues. Germline CDR1 and CDR2: LNHDA and SQIVND (reference sequence). CDR3 loop: CASSRERDIYGYTF. CDR3 bases: TGTGCCAGTAGTCGCGAGAGGGACATCTATGGCTACACCTTC.

This sequence joins TRBV19 and TRBJ2-1; TRBD2 agrees at 9 bases. This CDR3 has 16 residues. Per the germline V gene, CDR1 is LNHDA and CDR2 is SQIVND (reference sequence). V gave up 5 bases and J gave up 13 bases; unmatched junction bases: 18. CDR3 sequence reads: CASSYRGDFAGGPQFF. The CDR3 region has the DNA TGTGCCAGTAGTTACAGGGGCGACTTCGCGGGAGGGCCCCAGTTCTTC.

For the CDR3, the DNA is TGTGCCAGCTCACCTCAACCCGGGACAGGGCCTGTAGAGCAGTACTTC. Amino acid sequence: CASSPQPGTGPVEQYF. The J gene is TRBJ2-7, the V gene TRBV18; 9 bases map to TRBD1. The CDR3 consists of 16 residues. With V trimmed by 3 bases and J by 7 bases, 13 bases remained unmatched. Germline CDR1 and CDR2: KGHSH and LQKENI.

This sequence joins TRBV2 and TRBJ2-1; D unresolved. The CDR3 has 11 residues. The germline V gene has CDR1 SNHLY and CDR2 FYNNEI. V was cut by 6 bases and J by 8 bases, with 8 bases left in between. The CDR3 DNA sequence: TGTGCCAGCAGATACAGTCATGAGCAGTTCTTC. Encoded protein: CASRYSHEQFF.

The chain links TRBV10-3 to TRBJ1-4; D unresolved. The CDR3 has 14 residues. Germline V lookup: CDR1 ENHRY, CDR2 SYGVKD. V was cut by 7 bases and J by 8 bases, with 17 bases left in between. CDR3 residues: CAINSGHPTEKLFF. CDR3 coding DNA: TGTGCCATCAATTCAGGCCACCCTACGGAAAAACTGTTTTTT.

This chain joins TRBV15 and TRBJ1-4; 8 bases are shared with TRBD1. The J segment lost 7 bases and the V segment lost 8 bases, leaving 6 bases of the junction unmatched. The CDR3 has 13 amino acids. Germline-derived CDR1 and CDR2 are LNHNV and YYDKDF (reference sequence). This CDR3 is CATQGALGEKLFF. CDR3 DNA: TGTGCCACCCAGGGGGCCCTCGGTGAAAAACTGTTTTTT.

The chain joins TRBV19 to TRBJ2-1, with TRBD2 identical over 9 bases. The CDR3 covers 15 residues. Trimming cost V 5 bases and J 4 bases; bases outside gene matches: 6. CDR1 and CDR2 from the germline V gene are LNHDA and SQIVND (reference sequence). The CDR3 DNA reads TGTGCCAGTAGTGTTAGCGGGAGCGCATACAATGAGCAGTTCTTC. Amino acid sequence: CASSVSGSAYNEQFF.

The V gene is TRBV15, the J gene TRBJ2-7, with 11 bases aligning to TRBD1. V lost 5 bases to trimming and J lost 0 bases; unmatched junction nucleotides: 15. The CDR3 length is 19 residues. Looked up from germline, CDR1 is LNHNV and CDR2 is YYDKDF (reference sequence). CDR3 in amino acids: CATSSKGQGVPRSSYEQYF. CDR3 nucleotide sequence: TGTGCCACCAGCTCAAAGGGACAGGGGGTCCCGAGGAGCTCCTACGAGCAGTACTTC.

V usage is TRBV7-9 and J usage is TRBJ2-7; TRBD1 might be the D (5 bases). V was cut by 5 bases and J by 3 bases, with 11 bases left in between. Per the germline V gene, CDR1 is SEHNR and CDR2 is FQNEAQ (reference sequence). The CDR3 has 13 amino acids. The CDR3 is CASSRNQGYEQYF. In nucleotides, the CDR3 is TGTGCCAGCAGCCGCAACCAGGGCTACGAGCAGTACTTC.